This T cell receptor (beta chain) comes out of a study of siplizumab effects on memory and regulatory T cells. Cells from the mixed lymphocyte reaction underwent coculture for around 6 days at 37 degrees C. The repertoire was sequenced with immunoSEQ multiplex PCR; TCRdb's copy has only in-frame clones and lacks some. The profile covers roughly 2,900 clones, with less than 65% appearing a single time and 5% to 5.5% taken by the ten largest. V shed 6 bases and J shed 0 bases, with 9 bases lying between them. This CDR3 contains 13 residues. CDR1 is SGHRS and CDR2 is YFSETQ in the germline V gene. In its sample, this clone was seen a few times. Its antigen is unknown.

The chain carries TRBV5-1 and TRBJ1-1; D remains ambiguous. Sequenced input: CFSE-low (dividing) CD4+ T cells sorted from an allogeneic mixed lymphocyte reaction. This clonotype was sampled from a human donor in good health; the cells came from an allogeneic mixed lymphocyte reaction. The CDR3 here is CASMGTVNTEAFF. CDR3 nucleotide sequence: TGCGCCAGCATGGGTACGGTGAACACTGAAGCTTTCTTT.